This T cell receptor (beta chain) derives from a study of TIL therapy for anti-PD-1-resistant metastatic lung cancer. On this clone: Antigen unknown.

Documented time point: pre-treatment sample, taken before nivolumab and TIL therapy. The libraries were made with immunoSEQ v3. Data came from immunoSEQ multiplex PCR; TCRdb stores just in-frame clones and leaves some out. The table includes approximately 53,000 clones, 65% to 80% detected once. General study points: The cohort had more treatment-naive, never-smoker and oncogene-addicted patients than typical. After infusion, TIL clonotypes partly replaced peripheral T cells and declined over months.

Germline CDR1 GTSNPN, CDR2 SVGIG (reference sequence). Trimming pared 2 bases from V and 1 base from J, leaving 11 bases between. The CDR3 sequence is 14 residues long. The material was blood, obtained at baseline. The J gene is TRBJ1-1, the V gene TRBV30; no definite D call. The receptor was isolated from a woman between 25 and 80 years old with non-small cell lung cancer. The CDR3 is CAWSFASPNTEAFF. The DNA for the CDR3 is TGTGCCTGGAGTTTTGCCAGCCCGAACACTGAAGCTTTCTTT.